One T cell receptor beta chain is described in this entry. Its target is not known. Per germline, CDR1 SQVTM and CDR2 ANQGSEA. CDR3 length: 14 residues. V shed 7 bases and J shed 5 bases, with 17 bases lying between them. The data are from a study of cytomegalovirus exposure and HLA in healthy donors. General observations from the study: The authors enumerated around 150 TCR beta chains as linked to cytomegalovirus. Both high specificity and high sensitivity reportedly marked the classifier's diagnosis of cytomegalovirus status. A later analysis found that most CMV-associated TCR beta chains appeared HLA-restricted.

Primers for the PCR totalled 60 Vbeta and 13 Jbeta. Authors' methods: Later reanalysis found about 80 million unique TCR beta chains, some 10 million of them shared. Data came from immunoSEQ multiplex PCR; TCRdb stores just in-frame clones and leaves some out. The DNA gave D and trimming, while V, J and clone size come from that table. The table shows about 200,000 clones, with 70% to 80% occurring only once. The gene calls are TRBV29-1 and TRBJ1-4; TRBD1 might be the D (5 bases). The receptor was derived from a man in his thirties or forties in good health and CMV-seronegative. The sample consisted of PBMCs. Written as DNA, the CDR3 is TGCAGCGCCCTCCCCGGGACTCCGAATGAAAAACTGTTTTTT. Residues: CSALPGTPNEKLFF.